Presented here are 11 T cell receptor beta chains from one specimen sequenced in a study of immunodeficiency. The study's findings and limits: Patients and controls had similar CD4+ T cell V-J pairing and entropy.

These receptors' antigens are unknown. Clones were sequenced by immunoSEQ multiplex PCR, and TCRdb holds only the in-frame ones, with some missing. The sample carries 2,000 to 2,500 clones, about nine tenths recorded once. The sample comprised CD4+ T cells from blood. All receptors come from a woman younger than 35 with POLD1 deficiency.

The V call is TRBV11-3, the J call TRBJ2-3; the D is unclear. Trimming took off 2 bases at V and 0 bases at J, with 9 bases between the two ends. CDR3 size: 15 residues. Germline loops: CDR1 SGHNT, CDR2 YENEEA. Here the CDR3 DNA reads TGTGCCAGCAGCTTAATGGGTTACAGCACAGATACGCAGTATTTT. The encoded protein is CASSLMGYSTDTQYF.

The CDR3 sequence is CASSLSRTEAFF. The CDR3 coding sequence is TGTGCCAGCAGTTTATCACGCACTGAAGCTTTCTTT. This chain links TRBV12-3 or TRBV12-4 with TRBJ1-1; the D is unclear. V gave up 2 bases and J gave up 4 bases, with 5 bases separating them. The CDR3 sequence is 12 residues long.

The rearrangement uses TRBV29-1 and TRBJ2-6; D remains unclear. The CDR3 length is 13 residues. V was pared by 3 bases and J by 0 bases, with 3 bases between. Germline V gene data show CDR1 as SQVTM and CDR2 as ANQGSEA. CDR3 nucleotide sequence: TGCAGCGTTGACCTCTCTGGGGCCAACGTCCTGACTTTC. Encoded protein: CSVDLSGANVLTF.

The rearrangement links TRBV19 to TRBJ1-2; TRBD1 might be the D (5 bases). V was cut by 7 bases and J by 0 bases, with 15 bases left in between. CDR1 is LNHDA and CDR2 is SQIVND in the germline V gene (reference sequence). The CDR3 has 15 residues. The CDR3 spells CASNPRTLANYGYTF. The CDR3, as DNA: TGTGCCAGTAACCCTAGGACACTAGCTAACTATGGCTACACCTTC. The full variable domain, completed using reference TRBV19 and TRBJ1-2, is DGGITQSPKYLFRKEGQNVTLSCEQNLNHDAMYWYRQDPGQGLRLIYYSQIVNDFQKGDIAEGYSVSREKKESFPLTVTSAQKNPTAFYLCASNPRTLANYGYTFGSGTRLTVV.

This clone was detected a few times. CDR3 coding DNA: TGTGCCAGCAGCTTAGGATGGCAGGGTGAAGCTTTCTTT. It codes for CASSLGWQGEAFF. This chain joins TRBV7-2 and TRBJ1-1; D is possibly TRBD1 (5 bases). Trimming pared 1 base from V and 7 bases from J, leaving 10 bases between. CDR1 and CDR2 from the germline V gene are SGHTA and FQGNSA. There are 13 residues in the CDR3.

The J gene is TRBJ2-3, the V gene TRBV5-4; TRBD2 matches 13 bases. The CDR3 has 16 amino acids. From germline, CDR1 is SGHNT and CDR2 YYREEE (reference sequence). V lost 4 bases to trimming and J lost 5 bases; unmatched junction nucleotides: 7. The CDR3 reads CASSPGLAGAIDTQYF. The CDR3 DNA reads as TGTGCCAGCAGCCCCGGACTAGCGGGAGCGATAGATACGCAGTATTTT.

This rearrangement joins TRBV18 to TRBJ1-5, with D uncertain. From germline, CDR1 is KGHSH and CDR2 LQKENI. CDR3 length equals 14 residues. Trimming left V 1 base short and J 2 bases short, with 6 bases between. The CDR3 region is CASSPQVGNQPQHF. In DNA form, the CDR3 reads TGTGCCAGCTCACCACAGGTGGGCAATCAGCCCCAGCATTTT. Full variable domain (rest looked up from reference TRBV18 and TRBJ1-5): NAGVMQNPRHLVRRRGQEARLRCSPMKGHSHVYWYRQLPEEGLKFMVYLQKENIIDESGMPKERFSAEFPKEGPSILRIQQVVRGDSAAYFCASSPQVGNQPQHFGDGTRLSIL.

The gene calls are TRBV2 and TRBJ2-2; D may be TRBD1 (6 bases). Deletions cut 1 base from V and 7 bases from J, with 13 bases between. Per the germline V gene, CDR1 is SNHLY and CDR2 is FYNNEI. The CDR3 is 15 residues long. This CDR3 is CASSEDRPGVGELFF. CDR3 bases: TGTGCCAGCAGTGAAGATCGGCCAGGGGTCGGGGAGCTGTTTTTT. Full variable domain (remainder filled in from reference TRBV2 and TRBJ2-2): EPEVTQTPSHQVTQMGQEVILRCVPISNHLYFYWYRQILGQKVEFLVSFYNNEISEKSEIFDDQFSVERPDGSNFTLKIRSTKLEDSAMYFCASSEDRPGVGELFFGEGSRLTVL.

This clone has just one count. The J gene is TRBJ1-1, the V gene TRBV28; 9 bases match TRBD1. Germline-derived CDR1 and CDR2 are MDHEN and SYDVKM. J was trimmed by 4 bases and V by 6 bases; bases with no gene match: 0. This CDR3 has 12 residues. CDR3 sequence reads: CASRTGGTEAFF. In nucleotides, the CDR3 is TGTGCCAGCAGGACAGGGGGCACTGAAGCTTTCTTT. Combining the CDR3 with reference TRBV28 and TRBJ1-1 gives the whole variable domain DVKVTQSSRYLVKRTGEKVFLECVQDMDHENMFWYRQDPGLGLRLIYFSYDVKMKEKGDIPEGYSVSREKKERFSLILESASTNQTSMYLCASRTGGTEAFFGQGTRLTVV.

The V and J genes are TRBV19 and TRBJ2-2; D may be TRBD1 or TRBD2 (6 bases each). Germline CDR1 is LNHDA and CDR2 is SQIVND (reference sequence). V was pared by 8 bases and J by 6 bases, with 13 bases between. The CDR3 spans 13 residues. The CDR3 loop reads CASEIGGPGELFF. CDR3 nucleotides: TGTGCCAGTGAGATTGGGGGGCCCGGGGAGCTGTTTTTT.

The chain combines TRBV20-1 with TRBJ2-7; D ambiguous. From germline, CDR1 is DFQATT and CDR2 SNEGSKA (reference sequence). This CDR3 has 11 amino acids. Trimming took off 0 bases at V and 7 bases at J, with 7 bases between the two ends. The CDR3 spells CSARDSWEQYF. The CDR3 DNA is TGCAGTGCTAGAGATTCATGGGAGCAGTACTTC.